The 21 T cell receptor beta chains below were found in one sample sequenced in a study of cytomegalovirus exposure and HLA in healthy donors. PCR employed 60 Vbeta and 13 Jbeta primers. Sequencing used immunoSEQ multiplex PCR; TCRdb keeps in-frame clones, though not all of them. Here the sample table reports around 100,000 clones. The sample consisted of PBMCs. The receptors come from a man aged 35-49 years in good health and CMV-seronegative.

The gene calls are TRBV6-1 and TRBJ2-7; tentatively, D is TRBD1 (6 bases). The V gene lost 6 bases and the J gene lost 1 base, with 10 bases spanning the gap. The CDR3 length is 13 residues. CDR1 MNHNS and CDR2 SASEGT come from the germline V gene. The CDR3 DNA reads as TGTGCCAGCAGCACAGGGTTATCCTACGAGCAGTACTTC. Protein: CASSTGLSYEQYF.

The chain links TRBV7-2 to TRBJ1-1; perhaps TRBD1 as D (6 bases). V shed 5 bases and J shed 1 base, with 11 bases lying between them. There are 14 residues in the CDR3. Germline loops: CDR1 SGHTA, CDR2 FQGNSA. In DNA, the CDR3 is TGTGCCAGCAGCCCGGGACATTCGAACACTGAAGCTTTCTTT. Its protein product is CASSPGHSNTEAFF.

This chain joins TRBV2 and TRBJ1-3; D is perhaps TRBD1 (6 bases). Germline V lookup: CDR1 SNHLY, CDR2 FYNNEI. Deletions cut 3 bases from V and 0 bases from J, with 12 bases between. CDR3 length equals 16 residues. In DNA form, the CDR3 reads TGTGCCAGCAGTGAGCGGACAGACCTCTCTGGAAACACCATATATTTT. Its translation is CASSERTDLSGNTIYF.

This chain joins TRBV6-6 and TRBJ2-2, with TRBD1 matching over 9 bases. Germline V lookup: CDR1 MNHNY, CDR2 SVGAGI (reference sequence). The CDR3 consists of 14 residues. V trimming: 6 bases; J trimming: 2 bases; junction bases outside the gene matches: 1. The CDR3 DNA sequence: TGTGCCAGCAGACAGGGGGCAAACACCGGGGAGCTGTTTTTT. It translates to CASRQGANTGELFF.

The rearrangement links TRBV29-1 to TRBJ2-2; D gene ambiguous. Trimming pared 4 bases from V and 2 bases from J, leaving 8 bases between. Germline CDR1 reads SQVTM; CDR2 reads ANQGSEA. The CDR3 length is 13 residues. CDR3 sequence: CSVGASNTGELFF. As DNA, the CDR3 is TGCAGCGTTGGCGCGAGTAACACCGGGGAGCTGTTTTTT.

V gene TRBV9 combines with J gene TRBJ2-2; D remains ambiguous. The CDR3 runs 15 residues. In germline, CDR1 is SGDLS, CDR2 YYNGEE. With 1 base removed from V and 9 bases from J, the gap between germline ends came to 16 bases. In nucleotides, the CDR3 is TGTGCCAGCAGCGTATGGGCCTCTTCAGGCCGGGAGCTGTTTTTT. Translated: CASSVWASSGRELFF.

As for this clone: This is likely a read error, given that the CDR3 carries no conserved phenylalanine or tryptophan at its end. Because the CDR3's place on the DNA is in doubt, the DNA is left out and the CDR3 is given as listed by TCRdb. The chain is built from TRBV10-1 and TRBJ2-7; the D call of TRBD1 is as the table states it, not checked on the DNA. Both ends counted, the CDR3 spans 10 residues. CDR1 is WNHNN and CDR2 is SYGVQD in the germline V gene (reference sequence). CDR3 sequence reads: CASSITTGSL.

The chain recombines TRBV7-2 with TRBJ2-7, with D maybe TRBD2 (6 bases). The CDR3 runs 14 residues. The germline CDR1 and CDR2 sequences are SGHTA and FQGNSA. Trimming left V 4 bases short and J 7 bases short, with 17 bases between. The CDR3 bases are TGTGCCAGCAGCTCCTCCGGGACTCCTGGGGAGCAGTACTTC. Translated, it gives CASSSSGTPGEQYF.

The J gene is TRBJ2-1, the V gene TRBV5-1, with 10 bases aligning to TRBD1. The V gene end was trimmed by 2 bases and the J gene end by 5 bases; junction bases not matched to a gene: 4. CDR1 SGHRS and CDR2 YFSETQ come from the germline V gene. The CDR3 runs to 15 residues. The CDR3, as DNA: TGCGCCAGCAGCTTCCGACAGGGGGCTCACAATGAGCAGTTCTTC. Translated, it gives CASSFRQGAHNEQFF.

V is TRBV5-8 and J is TRBJ1-2, with D tentatively TRBD1 (5 bases). From germline, CDR1 is SGHTS and CDR2 YDEGEE. CDR3 size: 14 residues. V lost 0 bases, J lost 3 bases, and 9 bases lay in between. The CDR3 protein is CASSLGTPYYGYTF. Here the CDR3 DNA reads TGTGCCAGCAGCTTGGGGACACCTTACTATGGCTACACCTTC. Supplemented by reference TRBV5-8 and TRBJ1-2, the full variable domain reads EAGVTQSPTHLIKTRGQQATLRCSPISGHTSVYWYQQALGLGLQFLLWYDEGEERNRGNFPPRFSGRQFPNYSSELNVNALELEDSALYLCASSLGTPYYGYTFGSGTRLTVV.

The rearrangement links TRBV7-6 to TRBJ2-2; 10 nucleotides line up with TRBD2. The CDR3 covers 15 residues. V trimming: 6 bases; J trimming: 7 bases; junction bases outside the gene matches: 8. Germline CDR1 is SGHVS and CDR2 is FNYEAQ. CDR3 coding DNA: TGTGCCAGCAGAGTTATAGCGGGAGGTTTCGGGGAGCTGTTTTTT. Translation: CASRVIAGGFGELFF.

This chain uses TRBV27 with TRBJ2-1; 7 bases agree with TRBD2. The germline V gene has CDR1 MNHEY and CDR2 SMNVEV (reference sequence). Unmatched junction bases numbered 15, after V lost 6 bases and J lost 10 bases. This CDR3 has 15 residues. CDR3 DNA sequence: TGTGCCAGCAGAACAACCGGGACTACCAGGGTAGAGCAGTTCTTC. This gives the protein CASRTTGTTRVEQFF.

The chain recombines TRBV5-4 with TRBJ2-2; TRBD1 is a possible D gene (6 bases). The germline V gene has CDR1 SGHNT and CDR2 YYREEE (reference sequence). V was clipped by 4 bases and J by 0 bases, with 10 bases between them. This CDR3 is 15 amino acids long. In nucleotides, the CDR3 is TGTGCCAGCAGCCGGAAGGGGGCGAACACCGGGGAGCTGTTTTTT. Encoded protein: CASSRKGANTGELFF.

The CDR3: CASSARGTSTYEQYF. The CDR3 coding sequence is TGTGCCAGCAGCGCCAGAGGGACTAGTACCTACGAGCAGTACTTC. The J gene is TRBJ2-7, the V gene TRBV9, with 8 bases lining up with TRBD2. Germline-derived CDR1 and CDR2 are SGDLS and YYNGEE. Unmatched junction bases numbered 7, after V lost 3 bases and J lost 2 bases. The CDR3 has 15 residues. The variable domain in full, with the rest retrieved from reference TRBV9 and TRBJ2-7, is DSGVTQTPKHLITATGQRVTLRCSPRSGDLSVYWYQQSLDQGLQFLIQYYNGEERAKGNILERFSAQQFPDLHSELNLSSLELGDSALYFCASSARGTSTYEQYFGPGTRLTVT.

This chain connects TRBV19 to TRBJ1-1; 8 nucleotides agree with TRBD1. The length of the CDR3 is 15 residues. The V gene end was trimmed by 6 bases and the J gene end by 6 bases; junction bases not matched to a gene: 12. CDR1 LNHDA and CDR2 SQIVND come from the germline V gene (reference sequence). CDR3 in amino acids: CASRVEAGGIAEAFF. The CDR3 DNA reads as TGTGCCAGTAGAGTGGAGGCAGGGGGCATCGCTGAAGCTTTCTTT.

The rearrangement links TRBV4-1 to TRBJ2-7; 7 positions match TRBD1. This CDR3 comprises 14 residues. Germline V lookup: CDR1 MGHRA, CDR2 YSYEKL. The trim removed 3 bases at V and 0 bases at J, leaving 2 bases unmatched. CDR3 region: CASSQGQNSYEQYF. CDR3 nucleotide sequence: TGCGCCAGCAGCCAGGGACAGAACTCCTACGAGCAGTACTTC.

V and J are TRBV5-6 and TRBJ2-5, with D perhaps TRBD2 (5 bases). Trimming pared 4 bases from V and 3 bases from J, leaving 7 bases between. The CDR3 is made up of 12 amino acids. Germline-derived CDR1 and CDR2 are SGHDT and YYEEEE. The CDR3 nucleotides are TGTGCCAGCAGCCTCGGGAAAGAGACCCAGTACTTC. Translation gives CASSLGKETQYF.

The chain uses TRBV27 and TRBJ2-7; D is perhaps TRBD1 (5 bases). Between the trimmed V and J ends, which lost 0 bases and 2 bases, there was a span of 11 bases. CDR3 length equals 15 residues. Germline CDR1 and CDR2: MNHEY and SMNVEV (reference sequence). The CDR3 nucleotides are TGTGCCAGCAGTTTATCGATTGGACACGCCTACGAGCAGTACTTC. Protein product: CASSLSIGHAYEQYF.

This sequence joins TRBV6-4 and TRBJ2-1; D may be TRBD1 (6 bases). The CDR3 length is 14 residues. Trimming took off 5 bases at V and 6 bases at J, with 14 bases between the two ends. Germline V lookup: CDR1 MRHNA, CDR2 SNTAGT. The CDR3 DNA follows: TGTGCCAGCAGTTCCGAACAGGGCAGCAATGAGCAGTTCTTC. This encodes CASSSEQGSNEQFF.

The CDR3 DNA follows: TGTGCCAGCAGCCCCATGGGGCCACCGACTAGCACAGATACGCAGTATTTT. This gives the protein CASSPMGPPTSTDTQYF. The gene calls are TRBV5-6 and TRBJ2-3; TRBD1 might be the D (5 bases). CDR1 and CDR2 (germline): SGHDT, YYEEEE. V lost 4 bases and J lost 0, with 18 bases in between. CDR3 length: 17 amino acids.

The chain has TRBV19 and TRBJ1-2; 7 nucleotides match TRBD1. Per germline, CDR1 LNHDA and CDR2 SQIVND (reference sequence). The CDR3 totals 14 residues. J was trimmed by 5 bases and V by 5 bases; bases with no gene match: 8. The CDR3 region is CASSYRGAPYGYTF. The DNA for the CDR3 is TGTGCCAGTAGTTACAGGGGTGCCCCTTATGGCTACACCTTC.